One sample yielded the 28 T cell receptor beta chains listed below, sequenced in a study of T-cell memory formation after mild COVID-19. TCRdb passed the 5' RACE reads through MiXCR, listing each CDR3 protein once. The data contain some 320,000 distinct CDR3 sequences, around 15% of them singletons. Sequencing was performed on PBMCs or a T cell subset sorted from them (not recorded which). The receptors derive from a man aged 18 to 35 who had mild COVID-19 (a few samples of this study predate the infection). Cell type and time point are not known.

There are a few counts of this clonotype. The V gene is TRBV9, the J gene TRBJ1-4; D unclear. Germline-derived CDR1 and CDR2 are SGDLS and YYNGEE. This CDR3 region has 16 residues. V dropped 3 bases and J dropped 6 bases, with 18 bases sitting between them. The CDR3 DNA is TGTGCCAGCAGCGCGACCCCCGTTGTGGGTTATGAAAAACTGTTTTTT. This sequence encodes CASSATPVVGYEKLFF.

The table lists this clonotype with a few counts. V gene TRBV7-2 combines with J gene TRBJ1-1, with D uncertain. CDR3 length: 14 amino acids. Between the trimmed V and J ends, which lost 4 bases and 5 bases, there was a span of 14 bases. Germline V CDR1 and CDR2: SGHTA, FQGNSA. The CDR3 spells CASSSPSVGTEAFF. Here the CDR3 DNA reads TGTGCCAGCAGCTCCCCAAGTGTAGGGACTGAAGCTTTCTTT.

The gene calls are TRBV27 and TRBJ2-4, with a tentative D call TRBD2 (7 bases). Per germline, CDR1 MNHEY and CDR2 SMNVEV (reference sequence). CDR3 length: 17 residues. V was cut by 8 bases and J by 0 bases, with 20 bases left in between. The CDR3 region is CASSLLGGPLAKNIQYF. The CDR3 nucleotides are TGTGCCAGCTCGTTATTGGGGGGGCCTCTAGCCAAAAACATTCAGTACTTC.

This clonotype was counted only a few times. The chain joins TRBV6-6 to TRBJ2-7; no definite D call. The CDR3 has 13 residues. Trimming pared 2 bases from V and 2 bases from J, leaving 7 bases between. The germline CDR1 and CDR2 sequences are MNHNY and SVGAGI (reference sequence). The CDR3 loop reads CASSYHPAYEQYV. The CDR3 nucleotides read TGTGCCAGCAGTTACCATCCGGCCTACGAGCAGTACGTC.

Only a few counts were recorded for this clonotype. The chain joins TRBV12-3 or TRBV12-4 to TRBJ2-2, with D tentatively TRBD2 (5 bases). This CDR3 spans 14 amino acids. The V end was cut by 5 bases, the J end by 7 bases, with 14 bases between. DNA of the CDR3: TGTGCCAGCAGTCCGACCGGAGCGGTCGGGGAGCTGTTTTTT. Translation: CASSPTGAVGELFF.

This clonotype was counted a few times. J is TRBJ1-1 and V is TRBV10-3; TRBD1 aligns across 9 bases. V shed 6 bases and J 0 bases; nucleotides not matched to a gene: 2. CDR3 length: 14 amino acids. Per germline, CDR1 ENHRY and CDR2 SYGVKD. CDR3 loop: CAIRGQGMNTEAFF. CDR3 in DNA: TGTGCCATCAGAGGACAGGGGATGAACACTGAAGCTTTCTTT.

The V gene is TRBV21-1, the J gene TRBJ2-5; TRBD2, the D gene given by the table, was not confirmed from the DNA. TRBV21-1 constitutes a pseudogene. CDR3 length: 13 residues. The CDR3 DNA sequence: TGTGCCAGCAGCAAAGCGGGTAGCGTAACCCAGTACTTC. Protein sequence: CASSKAGSVTQYF.

The CDR3 DNA is TGTGCCAGCAGTGACCCCATTAGGAATCAGCCCCAGCATTTT. This encodes CASSDPIRNQPQHF. V is TRBV2 and J is TRBJ1-5; D uncertain. CDR1 and CDR2 (germline): SNHLY, FYNNEI. The CDR3 has 14 residues. V was shortened by 3 bases and J by 4 bases, with 10 bases between the two germline ends.

V gene TRBV7-2 combines with J gene TRBJ2-7; no clear D. The V gene lost 3 bases and the J gene lost 6 bases, with 12 bases spanning the gap. The germline gives CDR1 SGHTA, CDR2 FQGNSA. This CDR3 comprises 13 residues. Here the CDR3 reads CASSFLGIGEQYF. The CDR3, as DNA: TGTGCCAGCAGCTTCCTGGGTATCGGCGAGCAGTACTTC.

This clonotype was seen a few times. This chain links TRBV20-1 with TRBJ2-1, with D perhaps TRBD1 (5 bases). V lost 5 bases, J lost 12 bases, and 14 bases lay in between. Germline assignment: CDR1 DFQATT and CDR2 SNEGSKA (reference sequence). CDR3 length: 11 amino acids. This CDR3 reads CSAGHAVVQFF. DNA for the CDR3: TGCAGTGCTGGACACGCCGTGGTGCAGTTCTTC.

This clonotype was picked up a small number of times. This chain connects TRBV2 to TRBJ2-7; D possibly corresponds to TRBD1 (6 bases). This CDR3 has 12 residues. Germline V gene lookup returns CDR1 SNHLY and CDR2 FYNNEI. V was cut by 5 bases and J by 6 bases, with 11 bases left in between. CDR3 in amino acids: CASSLQGGEQYF. The CDR3 DNA follows: TGTGCCAGCAGTTTACAGGGCGGCGAGCAGTACTTC.

This clonotype was observed a few times. This chain connects TRBV4-1 to TRBJ2-1, with 8 bases lining up with TRBD2. The germline gives CDR1 MGHRA, CDR2 YSYEKL. The CDR3 is 19 residues long. Trimming cost V 2 bases and J 3 bases; bases outside gene matches: 15. The DNA of the CDR3 is TGCGCCAGCAGCCAACTGGACCCAGGGGCGGGGGGTGTCTACAATGAGCAGTTCTTC. The encoded protein is CASSQLDPGAGGVYNEQFF.

In its sample, this clonotype was seen a few times. The V call is TRBV7-9, the J call TRBJ2-3; 15 nucleotides agree with TRBD2. Germline V CDR1 and CDR2: SEHNR, FQNEAQ (reference sequence). The CDR3 contains 14 residues. Losses at the gene ends were 5 bases for V and 8 bases for J; bases not matched to a gene: 2. CDR3 in amino acids: CASSRTSGGVTQYF. In nucleotides, the CDR3 is TGTGCCAGCAGCAGGACTAGCGGGGGGGTTACGCAGTATTTT.

The J gene is TRBJ1-1, the V gene TRBV12-3 or TRBV12-4; 7 positions match TRBD1. This CDR3 comprises 15 residues. V was pared by 5 bases and J by 4 bases, with 10 bases of the junction left unmatched. The CDR3 region is CASSPRTGASTEAFF. The CDR3 DNA is TGTGCCAGCAGTCCGAGGACAGGCGCTTCCACTGAAGCTTTCTTT.

The chain joins TRBV7-2 to TRBJ2-2; D unclear. V was clipped by 3 bases and J by 4 bases, with 6 bases between them. CDR1 SGHTA and CDR2 FQGNSA come from the germline V gene. There are 13 residues in the CDR3. CDR3 protein: CASSFTATGELFF. CDR3 bases: TGTGCCAGCAGCTTTACAGCCACCGGGGAGCTGTTTTTT.

This chain links TRBV7-9 with TRBJ1-6; D perhaps matches TRBD1 (5 bases). In germline, CDR1 is SEHNR, CDR2 FQNEAQ (reference sequence). The V end lost 5 bases, the J end lost 2 bases, and 13 bases lay between the germline ends. The CDR3 contains 16 residues. As DNA, the CDR3 is TGTGCCAGCAGCGGGGGAGGTGGAACCTATAATTCACCCCTCCACTTT. It is translated as CASSGGGGTYNSPLHF.

This clonotype was counted between two and nine times. The genes are TRBV5-6 and TRBJ1-2; 8 bases agree with TRBD1. Germline lookup yields CDR1 SGHDT and CDR2 YYEEEE. The ends lost 4 bases at V and 3 bases at J; junction bases unmatched: 5. CDR3 length: 14 amino acids. This CDR3 reads CASSVTGAYYGYTF. CDR3 nucleotide sequence: TGTGCCAGCAGCGTGACAGGGGCGTACTATGGCTACACCTTC. The full variable domain, its missing parts supplied by reference TRBV5-6 and TRBJ1-2, is DAGVTQSPTHLIKTRGQQVTLRCSPKSGHDTVSWYQQALGQGPQFIFQYYEEEERQRGNFPDRFSGHQFPNYSSELNVNALLLGDSALYLCASSVTGAYYGYTFGSGTRLTVV.

The sample holds many counts of this clonotype. The chain couples TRBV20-1 to TRBJ2-3, with 7 bases identical to TRBD1. J gave up 0 bases and V 5 bases, and 5 bases lay outside the gene matches. Germline V lookup: CDR1 DFQATT, CDR2 SNEGSKA (reference sequence). The length of the CDR3 is 14 residues. The CDR3 is CSADRVASTDTQYF. The CDR3 bases are TGCAGTGCTGACAGGGTTGCAAGCACAGATACGCAGTATTTT.

This clonotype was seen only a few times. In DNA, the CDR3 is TGTGCCAGCAGTGAACTCTCGACTAGCAATGAGCAGTTCTTC. Translation gives CASSELSTSNEQFF. V and J are TRBV2 and TRBJ2-1, with a weak D call TRBD2 (6 bases). The CDR3 contains 14 residues. V lost 2 bases to trimming and J lost 6 bases, with 11 bases between them. The germline V gene has CDR1 SNHLY and CDR2 FYNNEI.

The V and J genes are TRBV11-2 and TRBJ1-3, with TRBD1 matching over 7 bases. Unmatched junction bases numbered 13, after V lost 5 bases and J lost 0 bases. CDR3 length equals 18 residues. Germline loops: CDR1 SGHAT, CDR2 FQNNGV. The CDR3 bases are TGTGCCAGCAGCCTACCCTGGACAGGTTCCTTCTCTGGAAACACCATATATTTT. This translates into CASSLPWTGSFSGNTIYF.

V gene TRBV4-1 combines with J gene TRBJ2-7; 9 bases agree with TRBD2. Unmatched junction bases numbered 9, after V lost 5 bases and J lost 7 bases. Germline-derived CDR1 and CDR2 are MGHRA and YSYEKL. The CDR3 loop spans 14 amino acids. CDR3 protein: CASSRVLAGNEQYF. The CDR3 coding sequence is TGCGCCAGCAGCAGAGTCCTAGCGGGGAATGAGCAGTACTTC.

The chain uses TRBV15 and TRBJ2-3, with D possibly being TRBD1 (6 bases). The germline CDR1 and CDR2 sequences are LNHNV and YYDKDF (reference sequence). This CDR3 spans 13 amino acids. V lost 3 bases to trimming and J lost 4 bases, with 8 bases between them. CDR3 DNA: TGTGCCACCAGCAGTCAGGGGTCAGATACGCAGTATTTT. Its protein is CATSSQGSDTQYF.

V is TRBV27 and J is TRBJ2-2, with TRBD1 matching over 11 bases. J gave up 3 bases and V 2 bases, and 2 bases lay outside the gene matches. The CDR3 runs 16 residues. Looked up from germline, CDR1 is MNHEY and CDR2 is SMNVEV (reference sequence). CDR3 DNA: TGTGCCAGCAGTTTAAGGGGACAGGGGGACACCGGGGAGCTGTTTTTT. It yields the protein CASSLRGQGDTGELFF.

The chain has TRBV4-1 and TRBJ2-5, with D possibly being TRBD1 (5 bases). V was cut by 4 bases and J by 5 bases, with 20 bases left in between. From germline, CDR1 is MGHRA and CDR2 YSYEKL. The CDR3 consists of 16 residues. The CDR3 sequence is CASSPYVGRVIETQYF. The CDR3 nucleotides are TGCGCCAGCAGCCCTTATGTTGGCAGGGTAATCGAGACCCAGTACTTC.

The genes are TRBV6-1 and TRBJ2-7; 7 nucleotides agree with TRBD1. Trimming took 7 bases from V and 2 from J; bases not matched to a gene: 11. This CDR3 comprises 15 residues. CDR1 is MNHNS, CDR2 SASEGT, per germline. CDR3 in DNA: TGTGCCAGCACCGGACGGACAGGATCCCCCTACGAGCAGTACGTC. Protein sequence: CASTGRTGSPYEQYV.

The J gene is TRBJ2-5, the V gene TRBV19; the D gene could be TRBD1 or TRBD2 (5 bases each). Germline V gene data show CDR1 as LNHDA and CDR2 as SQIVND (reference sequence). This CDR3 has 14 amino acids. The ends were cut back, 3 bases at V and 1 base at J, with 9 bases in the middle. The CDR3 loop is CASSISGTQETQYF. CDR3 sequence (DNA): TGTGCCAGTAGTATTAGTGGGACCCAAGAGACCCAGTACTTC.

This clonotype came up many times. The chain is built from TRBV12-3 or TRBV12-4 and TRBJ2-5; D gene unclear. Between the trimmed V and J ends, which lost 5 bases and 0 bases, there was a span of 10 bases. CDR3 size: 14 residues. This chain's CDR3 is CASSPDTYQETQYF. CDR3 coding DNA: TGTGCCAGCAGTCCCGACACGTACCAAGAGACCCAGTACTTC.

The rearrangement links TRBV3-1 to TRBJ1-5, with a weak D call TRBD1 (5 bases). Per the germline V gene, CDR1 is LGHDT and CDR2 is YNNKEL (reference sequence). Trimming pared 1 base from V and 4 bases from J, leaving 14 bases between. CDR3 length equals 16 residues. For the CDR3, the DNA is TGTGCCAGCAGCCAAGCGGACTGGGGCTTTAATCAGCCCCAGCATTTT. This codes for CASSQADWGFNQPQHF. Full variable domain (rest looked up from reference TRBV3-1 and TRBJ1-5): DTAVSQTPKYLVTQMGNDKSIKCEQNLGHDTMYWYKQDSKKFLKIMFSYNNKELIINETVPNRFSPKSPDKAHLNLHINSLELGDSAVYFCASSQADWGFNQPQHFGDGTRLSIL.